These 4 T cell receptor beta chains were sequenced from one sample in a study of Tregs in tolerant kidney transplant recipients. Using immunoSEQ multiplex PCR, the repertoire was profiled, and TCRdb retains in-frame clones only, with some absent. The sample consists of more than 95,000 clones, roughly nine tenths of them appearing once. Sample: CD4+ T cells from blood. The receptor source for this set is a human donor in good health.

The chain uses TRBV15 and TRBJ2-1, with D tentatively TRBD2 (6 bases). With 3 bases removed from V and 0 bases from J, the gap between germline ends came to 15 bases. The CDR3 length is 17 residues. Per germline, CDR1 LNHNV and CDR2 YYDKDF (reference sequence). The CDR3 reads CATSRTSSASSYNEQFF. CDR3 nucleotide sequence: TGTGCCACCAGCAGGACCTCTAGCGCTAGCTCCTACAATGAGCAGTTCTTC.

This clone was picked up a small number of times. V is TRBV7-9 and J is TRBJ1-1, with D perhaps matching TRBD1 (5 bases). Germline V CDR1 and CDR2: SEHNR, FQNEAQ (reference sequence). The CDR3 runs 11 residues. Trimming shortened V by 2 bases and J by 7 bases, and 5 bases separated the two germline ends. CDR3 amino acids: CASSLRGEAFF. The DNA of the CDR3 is TGTGCCAGCAGCTTAAGGGGTGAAGCTTTCTTT.

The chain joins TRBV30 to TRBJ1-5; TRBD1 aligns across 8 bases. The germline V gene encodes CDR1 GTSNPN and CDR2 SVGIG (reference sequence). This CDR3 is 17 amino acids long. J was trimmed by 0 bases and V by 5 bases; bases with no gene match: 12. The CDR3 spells CAWDRGRASISNQPQHF. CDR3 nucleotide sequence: TGTGCCTGGGACAGGGGAAGGGCCTCTATTAGCAATCAGCCCCAGCATTTT. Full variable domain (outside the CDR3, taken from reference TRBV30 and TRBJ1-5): SQTIHQWPATLVQPVGSPLSLECTVEGTSNPNLYWYRQAAGRGLQLLFYSVGIGQISSEVPQNLSASRPQDRQFILSSKKLLLSDSGFYLCAWDRGRASISNQPQHFGDGTRLSIL.

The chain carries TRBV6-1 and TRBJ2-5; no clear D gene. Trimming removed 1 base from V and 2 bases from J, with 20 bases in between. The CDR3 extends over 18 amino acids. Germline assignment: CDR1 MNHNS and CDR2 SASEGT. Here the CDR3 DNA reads TGTGCCAGCAGTGAAGTCATGGTAGGAGCAGGCCTACAAGAGACCCAGTACTTC. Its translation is CASSEVMVGAGLQETQYF.